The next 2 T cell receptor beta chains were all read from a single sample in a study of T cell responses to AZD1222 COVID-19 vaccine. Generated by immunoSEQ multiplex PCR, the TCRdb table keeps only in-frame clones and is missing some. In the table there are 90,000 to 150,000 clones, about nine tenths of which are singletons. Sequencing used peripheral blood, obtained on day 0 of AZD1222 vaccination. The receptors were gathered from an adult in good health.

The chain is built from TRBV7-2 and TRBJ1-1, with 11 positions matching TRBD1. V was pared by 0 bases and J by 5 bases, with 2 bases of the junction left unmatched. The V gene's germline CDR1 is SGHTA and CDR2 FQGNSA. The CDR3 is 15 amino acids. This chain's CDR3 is CASSLAGQGGTEAFF. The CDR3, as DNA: TGTGCCAGCAGCTTAGCGGGACAGGGGGGGACTGAAGCTTTCTTT.

The CDR3 here is CASSIGPLNEKLFF. The CDR3, as DNA: TGCGCCAGCAGCATAGGACCGCTTAATGAAAAACTGTTTTTT. The V gene is TRBV5-1, the J gene TRBJ1-4; D is uncertain. V was trimmed by 4 bases and J by 4 bases, leaving 11 bases between them. CDR1 and CDR2 (germline): SGHRS, YFSETQ. This CDR3 has 14 residues. The variable domain in full, completed from reference TRBV5-1 and TRBJ1-4, reads KAGVTQTPRYLIKTRGQQVTLSCSPISGHRSVSWYQQTPGQGLQFLFEYFSETQRNKGNFPGRFSGRQFSNSRSEMNVSTLELGDSALYLCASSIGPLNEKLFFGSGTQLSVL.